One sample yielded the 11 T cell receptor beta chains listed below, sequenced in a study of blood T cell repertoires in COVID-19. This table comes from immunoSEQ multiplex PCR, and its TCRdb copy is limited to in-frame clones, with some not included. The sample lists over 200,000 clones; roughly 87% were seen once. The sequencing input was peripheral blood. These TCRs come from a man between 35 and 55 years old with active or convalescent COVID-19.

V is TRBV19 and J is TRBJ1-4; 8 nucleotides match TRBD1. V lost 1 base, J lost 5 bases, and 3 bases stayed unmatched. Germline V gives CDR1 LNHDA, CDR2 SQIVND (reference sequence). The CDR3 is made up of 15 amino acids. The CDR3 loop reads CASSIARQGNEKLFF. CDR3 in DNA: TGTGCCAGTAGTATAGCAAGACAGGGGAATGAAAAACTGTTTTTT.

V is TRBV5-8 and J is TRBJ1-5; TRBD1 might be the D (6 bases). The CDR3 spans 16 residues. Looked up from germline, CDR1 is SGHTS and CDR2 is YDEGEE. Trimming pared 0 bases from V and 7 bases from J, leaving 17 bases between. CDR3 region: CASSLAGQSGGQPQHF. CDR3 coding DNA: TGTGCCAGCAGCTTGGCCGGACAGTCCGGGGGGCAGCCCCAGCATTTT.

This chain joins TRBV28 and TRBJ1-5; a weak D match, TRBD1 (5 bases). CDR1 MDHEN and CDR2 SYDVKM come from the germline V gene. V lost 6 bases, J lost 6 bases, and 15 bases lay in between. This CDR3 has 14 amino acids. CDR3 in DNA: TGTGCCAGCAGGTCTGGGGGGAAGGGTCAGCCCCAGCATTTT. Translated, it gives CASRSGGKGQPQHF.

The J gene is TRBJ2-7, the V gene TRBV27, with 9 bases matching TRBD2. Looked up from germline, CDR1 is MNHEY and CDR2 is SMNVEV (reference sequence). The CDR3 runs to 14 residues. V shed 5 bases and J 1 base; nucleotides not matched to a gene: 3. The CDR3: CASSRLAASYEQYF. The CDR3 DNA follows: TGTGCCAGCAGTAGACTAGCGGCATCCTACGAGCAGTACTTC.

The J gene is TRBJ1-4, the V gene TRBV28; 9 nucleotides match TRBD1. Unmatched junction bases numbered 10, after V lost 2 bases and J lost 6 bases. CDR1 is MDHEN and CDR2 is SYDVKM in the germline V gene. This CDR3 spans 17 amino acids. The CDR3 loop reads CASSLRQGVEYYEKLFF. The CDR3 bases are TGTGCCAGCAGTTTAAGACAGGGGGTGGAGTATTATGAAAAACTGTTTTTT.

The J gene is TRBJ1-1, the V gene TRBV12-3 or TRBV12-4, with a possible D match to TRBD1 (5 bases). Trimming removed 3 bases at V and 6 bases at J, with 8 bases between. This CDR3 is built from 12 residues. CDR3 bases: TGTGCCAGCAGTTTTCGGGGGGCTGAAGCTTTCTTT. This translates into CASSFRGAEAFF.

The J gene is TRBJ2-1, the V gene TRBV27, with 7 bases that match TRBD1. J gave up 0 bases and V 6 bases, and 5 bases lay outside the gene matches. This CDR3 spans 15 amino acids. The germline CDR1 and CDR2 sequences are MNHEY and SMNVEV (reference sequence). Here the CDR3 DNA reads TGTGCCAGCAGACCAAACAGGGGCTCCTACAATGAGCAGTTCTTC. It yields the protein CASRPNRGSYNEQFF.

The chain uses TRBV5-4 and TRBJ2-3, with no clear D. The ends were cut back, 2 bases at V and 4 bases at J, with 8 bases in the middle. Germline assignment: CDR1 SGHNT and CDR2 YYREEE (reference sequence). The CDR3 is 13 amino acids. This CDR3 is CASSLALPDTQYF. CDR3 coding DNA: TGTGCCAGCAGCTTAGCCCTCCCAGATACGCAGTATTTT.

This chain joins TRBV30 and TRBJ1-1, with TRBD1 as a possible D gene (6 bases). Trimming took 1 base from V and 1 from J, leaving 10 bases between them. The CDR3 covers 14 residues. Germline loops: CDR1 GTSNPN, CDR2 SVGIG (reference sequence). DNA for the CDR3: TGTGCCTGGAGTGGGGGACACCCGAACACTGAAGCTTTCTTT. This gives the protein CAWSGGHPNTEAFF.

CDR3 residues: CASSVGGGRGNTIYF. CDR3 sequence (DNA): TGTGCCAGCAGCGTAGGGGGAGGGCGCGGAAACACCATATATTTT. The J gene is TRBJ1-3, the V gene TRBV9, with D uncertain. This CDR3 comprises 15 residues. Germline V CDR1 and CDR2: SGDLS, YYNGEE. Trimming pared 0 bases from V and 4 bases from J, leaving 11 bases between.

The chain links TRBV14 to TRBJ1-2; the match to TRBD1 covers 10 bases. CDR3 length equals 13 residues. CDR1 is SGHDN and CDR2 is FVKESK in the germline V gene. J lost 8 bases, V lost 4 bases, and 4 bases had no gene match. The CDR3 DNA reads as TGTGCCAGCAGCCCGCAGACAGGGGGCGGCTACACCTTC. Protein product: CASSPQTGGGYTF.